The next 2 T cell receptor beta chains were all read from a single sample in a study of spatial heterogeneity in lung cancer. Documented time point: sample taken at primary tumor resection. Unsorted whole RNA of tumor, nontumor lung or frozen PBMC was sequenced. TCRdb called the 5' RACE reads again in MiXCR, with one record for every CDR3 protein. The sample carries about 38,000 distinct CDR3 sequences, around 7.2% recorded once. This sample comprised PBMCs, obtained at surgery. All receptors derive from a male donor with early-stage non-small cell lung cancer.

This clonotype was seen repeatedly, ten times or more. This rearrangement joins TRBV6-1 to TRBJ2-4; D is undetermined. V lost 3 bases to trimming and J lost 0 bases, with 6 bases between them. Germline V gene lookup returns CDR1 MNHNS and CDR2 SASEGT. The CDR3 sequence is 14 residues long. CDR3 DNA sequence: TGTGCCAGCAGTGAGCGTATAGCCAAAAACATTCAGTACTTC. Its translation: CASSERIAKNIQYF.

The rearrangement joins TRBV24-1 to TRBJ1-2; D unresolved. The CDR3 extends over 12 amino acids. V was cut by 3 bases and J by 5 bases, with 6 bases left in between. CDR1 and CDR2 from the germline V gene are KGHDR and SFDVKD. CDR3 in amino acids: CATSDLRYGYTF. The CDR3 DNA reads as TGTGCCACCAGTGATCTGAGGTATGGCTACACCTTC.